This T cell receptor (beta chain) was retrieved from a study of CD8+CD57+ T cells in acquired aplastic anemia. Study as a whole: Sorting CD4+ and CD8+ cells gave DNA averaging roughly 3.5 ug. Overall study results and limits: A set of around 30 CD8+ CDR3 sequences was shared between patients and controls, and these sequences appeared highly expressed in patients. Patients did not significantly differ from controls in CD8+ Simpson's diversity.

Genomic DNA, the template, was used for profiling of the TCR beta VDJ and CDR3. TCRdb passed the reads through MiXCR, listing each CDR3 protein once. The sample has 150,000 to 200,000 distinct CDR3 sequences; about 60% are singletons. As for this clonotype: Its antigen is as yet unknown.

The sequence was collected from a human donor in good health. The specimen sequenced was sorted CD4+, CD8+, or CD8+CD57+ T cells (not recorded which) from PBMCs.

The CDR3 nucleotides read TGCAGTGCTAGGGACGGCCTCACCCTCCACTTT. As protein: CSARDGLTLHF. The chain uses TRBV20-1 and TRBJ1-6; D is uncertain. Germline CDR1 and CDR2: DFQATT and SNEGSKA (reference sequence). The CDR3 consists of 11 residues. V was trimmed by 3 bases and J by 14 bases, leaving 11 bases between them.